One and the same sample provided the 20 T cell receptor beta chains below, sequenced in a study of T cells in Graves' hyperthyroidism and ophthalmopathy. TCR beta CDR3 sequences were amplified from RNA transcripts. First-round RT-PCR of the TCR CDR3 relied on the HTBI primer set. MiXCR, run by TCRdb on the multiplex PCR reads, gives a single entry per CDR3 protein. The sample has around 700,000 distinct CDR3 sequences; under 20% are singletons. The material sequenced was blood. Receptors originate from a woman aged 50 to 60 with Graves' hyperthyroidism that later progressed to Graves' ophthalmopathy.

CDR3 nucleotides: TGTGCCAGTAGTATCGGCGATTATGGCTACACCTTC. Its translation: CASSIGDYGYTF. V is TRBV19 and J is TRBJ1-2; D call uncertain. Germline CDR1 and CDR2: LNHDA and SQIVND (reference sequence). This CDR3 spans 12 amino acids. V lost 3 bases and J 5 bases, leaving 7 bases between the germline ends.

The sample holds many counts of this clonotype. This chain uses TRBV20-1 with TRBJ1-3; D remains ambiguous. Germline CDR1 is DFQATT and CDR2 is SNEGSKA (reference sequence). The V end lost 6 bases, the J end lost 0 bases, and 9 bases lay between the germline ends. The CDR3 spans 13 residues. The CDR3 sequence: CSAPYHSGNTIYF. The CDR3 DNA is TGCAGTGCGCCCTACCACTCTGGAAACACCATATATTTT.

The V and J genes are TRBV6-1 and TRBJ2-5; D might be TRBD2 (6 bases). The CDR3 covers 17 residues. Germline V gives CDR1 MNHNS, CDR2 SASEGT. V was shortened by 4 bases and J by 0 bases, with 18 bases between the two germline ends. The CDR3: CASSGGRFQMYQETQYF. CDR3 nucleotide sequence: TGTGCCAGCAGTGGGGGGAGGTTCCAAATGTACCAAGAGACCCAGTACTTC.

A note on this clonotype: This may arise from a read error, as a much more abundant clone is one base away. CDR3 loop: CASCNPPKQSPLSEAFF. DNA for the CDR3: TGTGCCAGCTGTAATCCCCCAAAACAAAGTCCTCTCTCTGAAGCTTTCTTT. The rearrangement links TRBV12-3 or TRBV12-4 to TRBJ1-1; D uncertain. Deletions cut 8 bases from V and 6 bases from J, with 28 bases between. The CDR3 sequence is 17 residues long.

The rearrangement joins TRBV5-6 to TRBJ1-1, with D perhaps TRBD1 (5 bases). CDR3 size: 13 residues. The V and J ends lost 4 bases and 7 bases respectively, with 14 bases between them. CDR1 SGHDT and CDR2 YYEEEE come from the germline V gene. CDR3 sequence (DNA): TGTGCCAGCAGCGGGGGAGGAAGAAATGAAGCTTTCTTT. This gives the protein CASSGGGRNEAFF.

This clonotype was recorded many times. The chain is built from TRBV3-1 and TRBJ2-7; no definite D call. Germline V gene data show CDR1 as LGHDT and CDR2 as YNNKEL (reference sequence). With 4 bases removed from V and 6 bases from J, the gap between germline ends came to 19 bases. The length of the CDR3 is 15 residues. Here the CDR3 DNA reads TGTGCCAGCAGCCCGGCCCGATCTGTCAGTTCCGAGCAGTACTTC. It codes for CASSPARSVSSEQYF.

This clonotype has a count of ten or more. The chain recombines TRBV2 with TRBJ2-1; TRBD1 matches at 9 bases. After removal of 10 bases from V and 4 bases from J, the junction contained 8 bases not matched to a gene. The germline CDR1 and CDR2 sequences are SNHLY and FYNNEI. The CDR3 totals 14 residues. The CDR3 is CATKGQGPYNEQFF. In DNA form, the CDR3 reads TGTGCCACCAAAGGACAGGGGCCTTACAATGAGCAGTTCTTC. The whole variable domain, remainder taken from reference TRBV2 and TRBJ2-1, is EPEVTQTPSHQVTQMGQEVILRCVPISNHLYFYWYRQILGQKVEFLVSFYNNEISEKSEIFDDQFSVERPDGSNFTLKIRSTKLEDSAMYFCATKGQGPYNEQFFGPGTRLTVL.

This sequence joins TRBV2 and TRBJ1-1, with D perhaps TRBD1 (5 bases). Germline V lookup: CDR1 SNHLY, CDR2 FYNNEI. This CDR3 region has 13 residues. Trimming cost V 8 bases and J 0 bases, with 10 bases left between them. The CDR3 is CASGGPMNTEAFF. In DNA, the CDR3 is TGTGCCAGCGGGGGTCCCATGAACACTGAAGCTTTCTTT.

There are a few counts of this clonotype. This chain connects TRBV6-1 to TRBJ2-5; 7 bases are a match to TRBD1. There are 14 residues in the CDR3. J lost 2 bases, V lost 6 bases, and 6 bases had no gene match. The germline CDR1 and CDR2 sequences are MNHNS and SASEGT. The CDR3 DNA is TGTGCCAGCAGGCAACAGGGGTCACAAGAGACCCAGTACTTC. It encodes CASRQQGSQETQYF.

This clonotype was counted between two and nine times. The chain carries TRBV27 and TRBJ2-1, with D tentatively TRBD1 (6 bases). Germline loops: CDR1 MNHEY, CDR2 SMNVEV (reference sequence). The CDR3 covers 14 residues. V lost 2 bases and J lost 7, with 12 bases in between. CDR3 loop: CASSLNYRANEQFF. Here the CDR3 DNA reads TGTGCCAGCAGTTTAAACTACAGGGCGAATGAGCAGTTCTTC.

The chain has TRBV2 and TRBJ2-7; D call uncertain. V lost 7 bases to trimming and J lost 6 bases, with 10 bases between them. CDR1 is SNHLY and CDR2 is FYNNEI in the germline V gene. There are 11 residues in the CDR3. The CDR3 DNA reads TGTGCCAGCACCCGGGTGCGCGAGCAGTACTTC. It specifies CASTRVREQYF.

This clonotype was detected only a few times. The V and J genes are TRBV12-3 or TRBV12-4 and TRBJ2-3; 10 positions match TRBD2. V was clipped by 5 bases and J by 4 bases; unmatched bases: 3. This CDR3 is 14 amino acids long. The CDR3 DNA reads TGTGCCAGCAGTGGGACTAGCGCCGCAGATACGCAGTATTTT. Translating gives CASSGTSAADTQYF.

V is TRBV29-1 and J is TRBJ1-1, with unresolved D. This CDR3 comprises 10 residues. Germline assignment: CDR1 SQVTM and CDR2 ANQGSEA. CDR3 sequence: CTVKNTEAFF. The CDR3 DNA follows: TGCACCGTCAAGAACACTGAAGCTTTCTTT.

The chain couples TRBV2 to TRBJ1-5, with unresolved D. The ends were cut back, 8 bases at V and 7 bases at J, with 18 bases in the middle. The CDR3 sequence is 14 residues long. CDR1 SNHLY and CDR2 FYNNEI come from the germline V gene. In DNA form, the CDR3 reads TGTGCCAGCTCCGGGGAGGGATTAGGACAGCCCCAGCATTTT. Its translation is CASSGEGLGQPQHF.

The chain carries TRBV10-3 and TRBJ2-1, with 12 bases that match TRBD2. Looked up from germline, CDR1 is ENHRY and CDR2 is SYGVKD. This CDR3 region has 18 residues. The J segment lost 2 bases and the V segment lost 2 bases, leaving 7 bases of the junction unmatched. In DNA form, the CDR3 reads TGTGCCATCAGTGAGCTCCTAGCGGGGGGGCCCACCTACAATGAGCAGTTCTTC. Translated: CAISELLAGGPTYNEQFF.

The genes are TRBV29-1 and TRBJ2-2; 7 positions agree with TRBD1. Germline V gives CDR1 SQVTM, CDR2 ANQGSEA. The CDR3 has 13 amino acids. After removal of 6 bases from V and 5 bases from J, the junction contained 6 bases not matched to a gene. The DNA of the CDR3 is TGCAGCGTCGGAACAGGGGAAACCGGGGAGCTGTTTTTT. This encodes CSVGTGETGELFF.

The J gene is TRBJ2-5, the V gene TRBV3-1; 10 bases fit TRBD2. This CDR3 spans 16 amino acids. V dropped 1 base and J dropped 3; count of bases not matched to a gene: 5. Germline assignment: CDR1 LGHDT and CDR2 YNNKEL (reference sequence). CDR3 sequence (DNA): TGTGCCAGCAGCCAAGCTTTAGCGGGGGGCGAAGAGACCCAGTACTTC. Residues: CASSQALAGGEETQYF.

The J gene is TRBJ2-5, the V gene TRBV3-1, with D tentatively TRBD1 (5 bases). The CDR3 length is 15 residues. Germline V gives CDR1 LGHDT, CDR2 YNNKEL (reference sequence). Between the trimmed V and J ends, which lost 0 bases and 5 bases, there was a span of 13 bases. CDR3 bases: TGTGCCAGCAGCCAAGAGGATAGGGGCTGGGAGACCCAGTACTTC. The encoded protein is CASSQEDRGWETQYF.

This chain links TRBV6-1 with TRBJ1-6, with D tentatively TRBD1 (5 bases). CDR3 length: 17 amino acids. Deletions cut 8 bases from V and 0 bases from J, with 17 bases between. The germline gives CDR1 MNHNS, CDR2 SASEGT. CDR3: CASGGNADSSYNSPLHF. The CDR3 DNA is TGTGCCAGCGGGGGGAATGCTGACAGCTCCTATAATTCACCCCTCCACTTT.

This clonotype was detected many times. This sequence joins TRBV7-9 and TRBJ2-3; D uncertain. Trimming left V 5 bases short and J 6 bases short, with 12 bases between. This CDR3 region has 13 residues. Per germline, CDR1 SEHNR and CDR2 FQNEAQ (reference sequence). CDR3 sequence reads: CASSLTEADTQYF. The CDR3 DNA sequence: TGTGCCAGCAGCCTCACAGAAGCCGATACGCAGTATTTT.